This TCR beta chain originates from a study of T cell changes during pregnancy in multiple sclerosis (dated by TCRdb to between 2017 and 2020). Context from the whole study: Changes in the T cell repertoire over the course of pregnancy were examined in this study in women with multiple sclerosis.

Comments on this clone: The specificity of this receptor is unknown. Per-base qualities were not stored, and no clone one base away is much larger.

Libraries were built with the immunoSEQ multiplex PCR assay. What TCRdb holds here is the immuneACCESS table cut down to in-frame rearrangements. Part of the clones is not present; checked against another copy, under half of the missing clones reflect an unresolved V gene, and the others are unexplained. Here the sample has approximately 50,000 clones; about 90% occur a single time. The top ten clonotypes cover 0.39% of the sample. Sequenced material: CD4+ T cells from peripheral blood mononuclear cells, taken after pregnancy. The TCR was taken from a female donor with multiple sclerosis, enrolled in a pregnancy study.

The CDR3 protein is CASSPRQHSSTDTQYF. The DNA sequence is as follows: TGTGCCAGCTCACCCCGACAGCACTCTAGCACAGATACGCAGTATTTT. The chain links TRBV18 with TRBJ2-3; the best D guess is TRBD1, with 5 bases matching. V and J are truncated by 3 bases and 0 bases respectively, leaving an intervening sequence of 13 bases. The germline V gene provides CDR1 KGHSH and CDR2 LQKENI. The CDR3 spans 16 residues, from the cysteine through the phenylalanine. Left in the record is the CDR3 DNA by itself, 48 bases read in frame from the first base.